Listed here are 32 T cell receptor beta chains from one sample, sequenced in a study of T cells after yellow fever vaccination. TCRdb re-called the 5' RACE reads through MiXCR, storing one row per CDR3 protein. The sample shows about 340,000 distinct CDR3 sequences, 8.5% to 9% of them seen only once. Source: PBMCs, taken on the day of the first yellow fever vaccination. The receptor set was obtained from a man aged 18 to 35 who received the YFV17D yellow fever vaccine.

The V and J genes are TRBV5-1 and TRBJ1-1; D remains ambiguous. Per the germline V gene, CDR1 is SGHRS and CDR2 is YFSETQ. This CDR3 spans 14 amino acids. V lost 4 bases and J 2 bases, leaving 12 bases between the germline ends. The CDR3 loop reads CASSITEYNTEAFF. In DNA, the CDR3 is TGCGCCAGCAGCATCACAGAGTATAACACTGAAGCTTTCTTT.

The gene calls are TRBV5-1 and TRBJ2-7, with TRBD2 matching over 7 bases. CDR3 length equals 13 residues. Trimming removed 1 base from V and 6 bases from J; junction bases left unmatched: 4. Germline CDR1 is SGHRS and CDR2 is YFSETQ. In DNA, the CDR3 is TGCGCCAGCAGCTTGAGGGAGCGGGGCGAGCAGTACGTC. Translation gives CASSLRERGEQYV.

This clonotype was seen more than once but under ten times. CDR3 loop: CASDRGVHQPQHF. As DNA, the CDR3 is TGTGCCAGCGACAGGGGGGTCCATCAGCCCCAGCATTTT. The chain is built from TRBV6-2 or TRBV6-3 and TRBJ1-5; 9 bases are shared with TRBD1. V dropped 8 bases and J dropped 5; count of bases not matched to a gene: 4. There are 13 residues in the CDR3. The V gene's germline CDR1 is MNHEY and CDR2 SVGEGT.

This chain connects TRBV28 to TRBJ1-1; no clear D. The CDR3 consists of 15 residues. The germline V gene encodes CDR1 MDHEN and CDR2 SYDVKM. With 6 bases removed from V and 0 bases from J, the gap between germline ends came to 14 bases. For the CDR3, the DNA is TGTGCCAGCAGGTTCCACAGTAACATGAACACTGAAGCTTTCTTT. As protein: CASRFHSNMNTEAFF.

This clonotype was observed a few times. V is TRBV3-1 and J is TRBJ2-3; 11 bases align to TRBD2. This CDR3 is built from 14 residues. The junction had 5 bases not matched to a gene; V was cut back by 0 bases and J by 12 bases. Germline values: CDR1 LGHDT, CDR2 YNNKEL (reference sequence). CDR3 nucleotide sequence: TGTGCCAGCAGCCAAGAGACTAGCGGGGAGGTACAGTATTTT. This encodes CASSQETSGEVQYF.

V gene TRBV5-1 combines with J gene TRBJ2-2; D is unresolved. The CDR3 consists of 14 residues. Trimming pared 2 bases from V and 1 base from J, leaving 6 bases between. Germline V CDR1 and CDR2: SGHRS, YFSETQ. The CDR3 reads CASSFLLNTGELFF. DNA of the CDR3: TGCGCCAGCAGCTTTCTCTTGAACACCGGGGAGCTGTTTTTT.

The table lists this clonotype with a few counts. This chain uses TRBV7-8 with TRBJ2-5, with D possibly being TRBD2 (5 bases). CDR3 length: 14 amino acids. Germline-derived CDR1 and CDR2 are SGHVS and FQNEAQ. Trimming removed 5 bases from V and 5 bases from J, with 15 bases in between. This CDR3 reads CASSNPPRGETQYF. In DNA form, the CDR3 reads TGTGCCAGCAGCAACCCCCCCCGCGGGGAGACCCAGTACTTC.

This clonotype has a count of ten or more. This chain links TRBV10-3 with TRBJ2-1; a weak D match, TRBD2 (5 bases). The germline V gene has CDR1 ENHRY and CDR2 SYGVKD. This CDR3 is built from 14 residues. V shed 8 bases and J shed 4 bases, with 15 bases lying between them. In DNA, the CDR3 is TGTGCCATCGGGCGGGCGGATCGGTACAATGAGCAGTTCTTC. It encodes CAIGRADRYNEQFF.

This clonotype was observed at least ten times. An end of the junction differs from the germline gene, which may be a read error. This chain joins TRBV3-1 and TRBJ2-5; D is perhaps TRBD1 or TRBD2 (6 bases each). Looked up from germline, CDR1 is LGHDT and CDR2 is YNNKEL (reference sequence). The CDR3 loop spans 14 amino acids. The DNA for the CDR3 is TGTGCCAGCAGTCAAGTCGGGGGCGTAGAGACCCAGTACTTC. Translation gives CASSQVGGVETQYF.

This clonotype was observed a few times. The chain is built from TRBV4-1 and TRBJ2-1; 8 nucleotides agree with TRBD1. V was pared by 3 bases and J by 6 bases, with 10 bases of the junction left unmatched. Germline V gene lookup returns CDR1 MGHRA and CDR2 YSYEKL. The CDR3 contains 16 residues. CDR3 nucleotide sequence: TGCGCCAGCAGCCACCCAAAGGACAGGGTGCGCAATGAGCAGTTCTTC. Translated: CASSHPKDRVRNEQFF.

The chain has TRBV27 and TRBJ2-1; the D is unclear. Germline CDR1 and CDR2: MNHEY and SMNVEV (reference sequence). Trimming cost V 4 bases and J 9 bases, with 7 bases left between them. The CDR3 has 11 residues. Here the CDR3 DNA reads TGTGCCAGCAGTTCACTCCTTGAGCAGTTCTTC. Amino acids: CASSSLLEQFF.

The chain joins TRBV12-3 or TRBV12-4 to TRBJ1-1; unclear D gene. This CDR3 has 12 residues. V was clipped by 6 bases and J by 5 bases, with 10 bases between them. This CDR3 is CASRNTGTEAFF. The CDR3 nucleotides are TGTGCCAGCAGAAATACGGGGACTGAAGCTTTCTTT.

This clonotype was seen a handful of times. This sequence joins TRBV7-2 and TRBJ1-6; D might be TRBD1 (6 bases). Trimming stripped 5 bases from V and 0 bases from J, with 11 bases between. The germline V gene has CDR1 SGHTA and CDR2 FQGNSA. The CDR3 totals 16 residues. The CDR3 nucleotides read TGTGCCAGCAGCCACAGGGTTTACTCCTATAATTCACCCCTCCACTTT. Translation: CASSHRVYSYNSPLHF.

The chain couples TRBV9 to TRBJ1-4; 9 bases are a match to TRBD1. Germline V gene data show CDR1 as SGDLS and CDR2 as YYNGEE. After removal of 2 bases from V and 7 bases from J, the junction contained 9 bases not matched to a gene. The CDR3 runs 16 residues. CDR3 sequence (DNA): TGTGCCAGCAGCGTCGTACCGACAGGGGGGAGTGAAAAACTGTTTTTT. Translating gives CASSVVPTGGSEKLFF.

The gene calls are TRBV5-4 and TRBJ2-7; D not certain. Per germline, CDR1 SGHNT and CDR2 YYREEE (reference sequence). The CDR3 has 15 residues. CDR3 loop: CASRDGPSPPYGQYV. The CDR3 DNA is TGTGCCAGCAGGGACGGACCGTCGCCGCCCTACGGGCAGTACGTC.

The chain links TRBV28 to TRBJ2-5, with D maybe TRBD2 (6 bases). Germline assignment: CDR1 MDHEN and CDR2 SYDVKM. CDR3 length: 14 residues. The V end lost 8 bases, the J end lost 5 bases, and 18 bases lay between the germline ends. The DNA for the CDR3 is TGTGCCAGCGGGGCGGGGCCCGTTTGGGAGACCCAGTACTTC. This codes for CASGAGPVWETQYF.

This clonotype has just a few counts. The chain carries TRBV18 and TRBJ2-5; D remains ambiguous. This CDR3 has 13 amino acids. Deletions cut 3 bases from V and 5 bases from J, with 10 bases between. Germline loops: CDR1 KGHSH, CDR2 LQKENI. CDR3 nucleotide sequence: TGTGCCAGCTCACCGCAAGCTGGGGAGACCCAGTACTTC. Protein: CASSPQAGETQYF.

The sample holds a few counts of this clonotype. The chain links TRBV5-1 to TRBJ2-1; D might be TRBD2 (6 bases). The V gene lost 5 bases and the J gene lost 0 bases, with 12 bases spanning the gap. Germline values: CDR1 SGHRS, CDR2 YFSETQ. This CDR3 is 15 amino acids long. CDR3 in amino acids: CASSPNSGSYNEQFF. In nucleotides, the CDR3 is TGCGCCAGCAGTCCTAATAGCGGCTCCTACAATGAGCAGTTCTTC.

Only a few counts were recorded for this clonotype. The chain joins TRBV4-1 to TRBJ2-4; 12 nucleotides align to TRBD2. Germline V lookup: CDR1 MGHRA, CDR2 YSYEKL. Germline trimming cut 1 base from V and 9 bases from J; bases unmatched to any gene: 4. This CDR3 is 15 amino acids long. For the CDR3, the DNA is TGCGCCAGCAGCCAAGGGACTAGCGGGGTGGGCATTCAGTACTTC. As protein: CASSQGTSGVGIQYF.

In this sample, this clonotype turned up a few times. CDR3 loop: CASSQDAGRTEGFQETQYF. CDR3 in DNA: TGCGCCAGCAGCCAAGACGCCGGGAGGACCGAGGGGTTCCAAGAGACCCAGTACTTC. V and J are TRBV4-3 and TRBJ2-5; 7 nucleotides agree with TRBD2. This CDR3 contains 19 residues. With V trimmed by 0 bases and J by 1 base, 14 bases remained unmatched. The germline V gene encodes CDR1 LGHNA and CDR2 YSLEER.

Only a few counts were recorded for this clonotype. The chain joins TRBV5-1 to TRBJ2-5; D not certain. Germline-derived CDR1 and CDR2 are SGHRS and YFSETQ. This CDR3 has 14 residues. Trimming stripped 0 bases from V and 5 bases from J, with 11 bases between. This CDR3 reads CASSLALSRETQYF. The CDR3 DNA follows: TGCGCCAGCAGCTTGGCCCTATCGAGGGAGACCCAGTACTTC.

In its sample, this clonotype was seen many times. The chain links TRBV29-1 to TRBJ1-2; 9 positions match TRBD1. CDR1 is SQVTM and CDR2 is ANQGSEA in the germline V gene. The CDR3 has 14 amino acids. With V trimmed by 2 bases and J by 8 bases, 9 bases remained unmatched. CDR3 region: CSVESGTGSRGYTF. The DNA for the CDR3 is TGCAGCGTTGAATCGGGGACAGGGTCGAGGGGCTACACCTTC.

This clonotype was observed a handful of times. This rearrangement joins TRBV4-2 to TRBJ2-3, with TRBD2 matching over 10 bases. V lost 0 bases and J lost 3; bases outside the gene matches: 0. Germline CDR1 and CDR2: LGHNA and YNFKEQ. The CDR3 spans 15 residues. The CDR3 coding sequence is TGTGCCAGCAGCCAAGAAGCGGGGGGGACAGATACGCAGTATTTT. This encodes CASSQEAGGTDTQYF.

This clonotype came up many times. This sequence joins TRBV20-1 and TRBJ2-7; 8 bases agree with TRBD1. Unmatched junction bases numbered 13, after V lost 5 bases and J lost 4 bases. Per the germline V gene, CDR1 is DFQATT and CDR2 is SNEGSKA (reference sequence). CDR3 size: 15 residues. CDR3 protein: CSAPFDRGGRYEQYF. The CDR3 DNA is TGCAGTGCTCCCTTCGACAGGGGTGGAAGATACGAGCAGTACTTC.

In its sample, this clonotype was seen many times. The chain links TRBV6-5 to TRBJ2-1; 8 bases are a match to TRBD2. CDR1 MNHEY and CDR2 SVGAGI come from the germline V gene. Trimming removed 2 bases from V and 6 bases from J; junction bases left unmatched: 3. The CDR3 spans 14 residues. The CDR3 reads CASSYPGGGNEQFF. The CDR3 nucleotides are TGTGCCAGCAGTTACCCCGGGGGGGGCAATGAGCAGTTCTTC.

This chain connects TRBV5-1 to TRBJ1-5, with D perhaps TRBD1 (6 bases). CDR3 length: 15 residues. From germline, CDR1 is SGHRS and CDR2 YFSETQ. V was pared by 4 bases and J by 8 bases, with 19 bases between. The CDR3 DNA reads as TGCGCCAGCAGCGCATCAGGGGCTTGGGGCGAGCCCCAGCATTTT. This encodes CASSASGAWGEPQHF. Together with reference TRBV5-1 and TRBJ1-5, the CDR3 gives the full variable domain: KAGVTQTPRYLIKTRGQQVTLSCSPISGHRSVSWYQQTPGQGLQFLFEYFSETQRNKGNFPGRFSGRQFSNSRSEMNVSTLELGDSALYLCASSASGAWGEPQHFGDGTRLSIL.

This clonotype was seen many times. The CDR3 sequence: CASSRQSSYEQYV. The CDR3 bases are TGTGCCAGCAGCCGACAGTCAAGCTACGAGCAGTACGTC. The V and J genes are TRBV11-2 and TRBJ2-7, with D maybe TRBD1 (5 bases). Germline CDR1 SGHAT, CDR2 FQNNGV. The V and J ends lost 5 bases and 3 bases respectively, with 11 bases between them. CDR3 length equals 13 residues.

This clonotype has more than one count but fewer than ten. V and J are TRBV20-1 and TRBJ1-1; D is ambiguous. Germline CDR1 is DFQATT and CDR2 is SNEGSKA (reference sequence). The CDR3 runs 13 residues. Trimming removed 2 bases at V and 1 base at J, with 8 bases between. Written as DNA, the CDR3 is TGCAGTGCTAGACCTGACACGAACACTGAAGCTTTCTTT. This encodes CSARPDTNTEAFF.

This clonotype was picked up many times. V and J are TRBV5-1 and TRBJ2-5; D not resolved. Germline CDR1 and CDR2: SGHRS and YFSETQ. V lost 0 bases to trimming and J lost 7 bases, with 7 bases between them. This CDR3 region has 12 residues. This CDR3 reads CASSLGLGTQYF. The DNA of the CDR3 is TGCGCCAGCAGCTTGGGTCTCGGGACCCAGTACTTC.

As regards this clonotype: A much larger clonotype is one base distant, so this may be a read error. The chain combines TRBV27 with TRBJ2-1; 8 bases fit TRBD2. This CDR3 region has 16 residues. The germline V gene encodes CDR1 MNHEY and CDR2 SMNVEV (reference sequence). J gave up 4 bases and V 7 bases, and 12 bases lay outside the gene matches. The CDR3 reads CASTPMAGGVYNEQFF. The CDR3 nucleotides are TGTGCCAGCACCCCAATGGCCGGGGGGGTATACAATGAGCAGTTCTTC.

This clonotype has only a few counts. This rearrangement joins TRBV7-2 to TRBJ2-5; D ambiguous. CDR1 and CDR2 (germline): SGHTA, FQGNSA. Trimming pared 5 bases from V and 7 bases from J, leaving 8 bases between. This CDR3 region has 11 residues. The CDR3 coding sequence is TGTGCCAGCAGCCGAAGTAGGACCCAGTACTTC. It specifies CASSRSRTQYF.

The sample holds a few counts of this clonotype. The chain combines TRBV7-6 with TRBJ2-3, with 8 bases lining up with TRBD2. Trimming took 5 bases from V and 5 from J; bases not matched to a gene: 12. In germline, CDR1 is SGHVS, CDR2 FNYEAQ. There are 16 residues in the CDR3. The CDR3 nucleotides read TGTGCCAGCAGCCACCTCGCGGGGGGCCCCCGAGATACGCAGTATTTT. This sequence encodes CASSHLAGGPRDTQYF.